These 23 T cell receptor beta chains came from one sample sequenced in a study of cytomegalovirus exposure and HLA in healthy donors. PCR amplification relied on 60 Vbeta primers (plus 13 Jbeta primers). Sequencing used immunoSEQ multiplex PCR; TCRdb keeps in-frame clones, though not all of them. This sample's clone table lists 45,000 to 55,000 clones. Sample: PBMCs. These receptor sequences come from a woman between 45 and 60 years old in good health and CMV-seropositive.

The chain recombines TRBV6-1 with TRBJ1-1; tentatively, D is TRBD1 (5 bases). Looked up from germline, CDR1 is MNHNS and CDR2 is SASEGT. The CDR3 runs to 14 residues. V was clipped by 2 bases and J by 4 bases, with 11 bases between them. The DNA for the CDR3 is TGTGCCAGCAGTGAACAGGGTAGGAGCACTGAAGCTTTCTTT. This translates into CASSEQGRSTEAFF.

The chain employs TRBV5-4 and TRBJ1-4, with D unresolved. Trimming removed 4 bases from V and 2 bases from J, with 9 bases in between. The germline gives CDR1 SGHNT, CDR2 YYREEE (reference sequence). This CDR3 has 14 residues. The CDR3 bases are TGTGCCAGCAGCCTCGGAGGTACTAATGAAAAACTGTTTTTT. Encoded protein: CASSLGGTNEKLFF.

This chain uses TRBV12-5 with TRBJ2-5; TRBD2 matches 7 bases. CDR1 is LGHNT and CDR2 is FRNRAP in the germline V gene. V trimming: 5 bases; J trimming: 3 bases; junction bases outside the gene matches: 0. CDR3 length: 12 residues. The CDR3 sequence: CASGGGEETQYF. DNA of the CDR3: TGTGCTAGTGGTGGGGGGGAAGAGACCCAGTACTTC.

The genes are TRBV18 and TRBJ2-1, with 9 bases fitting TRBD2. Germline V gene data show CDR1 as KGHSH and CDR2 as LQKENI. V was pared by 3 bases and J by 0 bases, with 9 bases of the junction left unmatched. The CDR3 is 18 amino acids. CDR3 sequence reads: CASSPEGLAISSYNEQFF. Here the CDR3 DNA reads TGTGCCAGCTCACCTGAGGGACTAGCTATCAGCTCCTACAATGAGCAGTTCTTC.

This chain uses TRBV29-1 with TRBJ2-7, with TRBD1 matching 9 bases. The ends lost 6 bases at V and 7 bases at J; junction bases unmatched: 10. The CDR3 length is 13 residues. The germline V gene has CDR1 SQVTM and CDR2 ANQGSEA. The CDR3 here is CSVRDREVGEQYF. The CDR3 DNA sequence: TGCAGCGTCCGGGACAGGGAAGTCGGGGAGCAGTACTTC.

The J gene is TRBJ2-3, the V gene TRBV18; 11 bases align to TRBD2. Germline CDR1 and CDR2: KGHSH and LQKENI. The CDR3 consists of 20 residues. Germline trimming cut 1 base from V and 3 bases from J; bases unmatched to any gene: 15. For the CDR3, the DNA is TGTGCCAGCTCACCACTAGCGGGGGGGCCCGATGTGTATTTGACAGATACGCAGTATTTT. Its translation is CASSPLAGGPDVYLTDTQYF.

By frequency, this clone registers medium-sized. The chain couples TRBV4-1 to TRBJ1-2, with D unresolved. The CDR3 totals 14 residues. V was shortened by 0 bases and J by 5 bases, with 10 bases between the two germline ends. Germline CDR1 reads MGHRA; CDR2 reads YSYEKL. This CDR3 is CASSQDGGRYGYTF. CDR3 DNA: TGCGCCAGCAGCCAAGACGGAGGGAGGTATGGCTACACCTTC.

The V and J genes are TRBV19 and TRBJ2-7, with TRBD1 matching over 8 bases. J gave up 6 bases and V 5 bases, and 12 bases lay outside the gene matches. Per germline, CDR1 LNHDA and CDR2 SQIVND (reference sequence). The CDR3 is 15 residues long. This chain's CDR3 is CASSPIDRGVIEQYF. CDR3 nucleotides: TGTGCCAGTAGTCCGATAGACAGGGGCGTGATCGAGCAGTACTTC.

The V call is TRBV7-9, the J call TRBJ2-7; TRBD2 might be the D (6 bases). Trimming cost V 11 bases and J 5 bases, with 22 bases left between them. Looked up from germline, CDR1 is SEHNR and CDR2 is FQNEAQ (reference sequence). This CDR3 is 14 amino acids long. The CDR3 coding sequence is TGTGCCGGCTCGAGGGAACTAGCTTCCCACGAGCAGTACTTC. It codes for CAGSRELASHEQYF.

CDR3 region: CASSFEGDEKLFF. The CDR3 DNA follows: TGTGCCAGCAGCTTTGAGGGGGATGAAAAACTGTTTTTT. The rearrangement uses TRBV7-9 and TRBJ1-4, with a weak D call TRBD1 (6 bases). The CDR3 spans 13 residues. Trimming left V 3 bases short and J 6 bases short, with 8 bases between. CDR1 and CDR2 from the germline V gene are SEHNR and FQNEAQ (reference sequence). Using reference TRBV7-9 and TRBJ1-4 for the parts outside the CDR3, the full variable domain is DTGVSQNPRHKITKRGQNVTFRCDPISEHNRLYWYRQTLGQGPEFLTYFQNEAQLEKSRLLSDRFSAERPKGSFSTLEIQRTEQGDSAMYLCASSFEGDEKLFFGSGTQLSVL.

The V call is TRBV6-5, the J call TRBJ2-7; TRBD1 is a possible D gene (6 bases). Germline values: CDR1 MNHEY, CDR2 SVGAGI. V shed 6 bases and J shed 0 bases, with 9 bases lying between them. The CDR3 consists of 13 residues. CDR3 region: CASSLTGSYEQYF. The DNA of the CDR3 is TGTGCCAGCAGCCTGACAGGCTCCTACGAGCAGTACTTC.

This chain joins TRBV7-8 and TRBJ2-3, with TRBD2 matching over 7 bases. The CDR3 runs 18 residues. The ends lost 0 bases at V and 2 bases at J; junction bases unmatched: 11. Germline V CDR1 and CDR2: SGHVS, FQNEAQ. The CDR3 sequence is CASSLAPLGLADTDTQYF. For the CDR3, the DNA is TGTGCCAGCAGCTTAGCCCCCCTGGGGCTAGCGGACACAGATACGCAGTATTTT.

The rearrangement joins TRBV19 to TRBJ2-1, with TRBD2 as a possible D gene (5 bases). V lost 3 bases and J 4 bases, leaving 19 bases between the germline ends. Per the germline V gene, CDR1 is LNHDA and CDR2 is SQIVND (reference sequence). The CDR3 loop spans 17 amino acids. This CDR3 is CASSISGSMRVYNEQFF. The CDR3 bases are TGTGCCAGTAGTATCTCCGGCTCTATGCGGGTATACAATGAGCAGTTCTTC. Based on the CDR3 plus reference TRBV19 and TRBJ2-1, the full variable domain is DGGITQSPKYLFRKEGQNVTLSCEQNLNHDAMYWYRQDPGQGLRLIYYSQIVNDFQKGDIAEGYSVSREKKESFPLTVTSAQKNPTAFYLCASSISGSMRVYNEQFFGPGTRLTVL.

The gene calls are TRBV10-1 and TRBJ2-7, with a tentative D call TRBD1 (5 bases). Germline CDR1 reads WNHNN; CDR2 reads SYGVQD (reference sequence). The ends were cut back, 10 bases at V and 2 bases at J, with 18 bases in the middle. CDR3 length: 14 residues. DNA for the CDR3: TGCGCCACCCAGTCACCGACAGCCCCCTACGAGCAGTACTTC. It yields the protein CATQSPTAPYEQYF.

The gene calls are TRBV5-1 and TRBJ2-5, with a possible D match to TRBD2 (5 bases). The germline gives CDR1 SGHRS, CDR2 YFSETQ. Trimming pared 2 bases from V and 1 base from J, leaving 12 bases between. CDR3 length: 15 residues. CDR3 nucleotide sequence: TGCGCCAGCAGCTTCGGGAAACCAAGCCAAGAGACCCAGTACTTC. This encodes CASSFGKPSQETQYF.

The chain has TRBV4-3 and TRBJ2-2; 11 positions match TRBD2. Germline lookup yields CDR1 LGHNA and CDR2 YSLEER. V trimming: 0 bases; J trimming: 5 bases; junction bases outside the gene matches: 5. The CDR3 spans 17 residues. This chain's CDR3 is CASSQDPSGGPTGELFF. The CDR3 DNA follows: TGCGCCAGCAGCCAAGATCCTAGCGGGGGGCCTACCGGGGAGCTGTTTTTT.

The CDR3 is CASSQTDRGDNSPLHF. In DNA, the CDR3 is TGCGCCAGCAGCCAAACGGACAGGGGGGATAATTCACCCCTCCACTTT. The chain carries TRBV4-1 and TRBJ1-6; 10 nucleotides line up with TRBD1. The CDR3 contains 16 residues. The germline CDR1 and CDR2 sequences are MGHRA and YSYEKL. V shed 2 bases, J shed 5 bases, and the junction held 3 bases outside the gene matches.

This chain's CDR3 is CASRHDRGLEKLFF. CDR3 DNA sequence: TGTGCCAGCAGGCACGACAGGGGGCTTGAAAAACTGTTTTTT. The J gene is TRBJ1-4, the V gene TRBV2, with TRBD1 identical over 10 bases. Germline V gene lookup returns CDR1 SNHLY and CDR2 FYNNEI. V lost 6 bases and J lost 7; bases outside the gene matches: 5. The CDR3 spans 14 residues.

The rearrangement joins TRBV5-1 to TRBJ1-6; TRBD1 aligns across 8 bases. The CDR3 loop spans 14 amino acids. The V gene's germline CDR1 is SGHRS and CDR2 YFSETQ. The trim removed 4 bases at V and 10 bases at J, leaving 7 bases unmatched. CDR3 sequence reads: CASSAGQVGSPLHF. DNA for the CDR3: TGCGCCAGCAGCGCGGGACAGGTAGGGTCACCCCTCCACTTT.

The chain carries TRBV7-2 and TRBJ2-7; tentatively, D is TRBD1 (5 bases). Germline V gene data show CDR1 as SGHTA and CDR2 as FQGNSA. V dropped 0 bases and J dropped 2 bases, with 11 bases sitting between them. The CDR3 sequence is 15 residues long. DNA of the CDR3: TGTGCCAGCAGCTTAGCGGGCAGGGTCGCCTACGAGCAGTACTTC. This codes for CASSLAGRVAYEQYF.

The V and J genes are TRBV7-2 and TRBJ1-1, with D perhaps matching TRBD1 (6 bases). The length of the CDR3 is 13 residues. Trimming took 7 bases from V and 1 from J, leaving 10 bases between them. Germline assignment: CDR1 SGHTA and CDR2 FQGNSA. CDR3 nucleotides: TGTGCCAGCACCAGGGGTAGGAACACTGAAGCTTTCTTT. Amino acid sequence: CASTRGRNTEAFF.

The chain links TRBV2 to TRBJ2-5; possibly TRBD1 for D (6 bases). The J call is uncertain, as TRBJ2-7 better fits the DNA end. Germline V gene data show CDR1 as SNHLY and CDR2 as FYNNEI. The CDR3 consists of 13 residues. The CDR3 nucleotides read TGTGCCAGCAGCCTGGACAGCTCCTACGAGCAGTACTTC. Amino acids: CASSLDSSYEQYF.

This chain uses TRBV7-2 with TRBJ2-3; 8 bases match TRBD2. The CDR3 extends over 16 amino acids. From germline, CDR1 is SGHTA and CDR2 FQGNSA. J lost 6 bases, V lost 7 bases, and 15 bases had no gene match. The CDR3, as DNA: TGTGCCAGCATCTCCGTACCCCGGGGGGGCCGGGATACGCAGTATTTT. It is translated as CASISVPRGGRDTQYF.